This TCR beta chain comes out of a study of T cell repertoires in cytomegalovirus infection. Study summary: A matching HLA type, together with CMV infection, was signaled by public TCR beta signatures. Study findings and constraints: Ex vivo, HLA-C-restricted CMV-specific TCR beta clonotypes prevailed over the rest of the response.

About this clonotype: Antigen: not known.

V shed 4 bases and J shed 1 base, with 17 bases lying between them. The CDR3 contains 17 residues. Germline V gives CDR1 LNHDA, CDR2 SQIVND (reference sequence). TCRdb reprocessed the reads with MiXCR, giving one entry per CDR3 protein. The data contain about 120,000 distinct CDR3 sequences, roughly 9.1% of them singletons. This clonotype was obtained from a human donor in good health (CMV status not recorded). Some clones in this sample may be carry-over from other donors' samples. Sample: PBMCs, sequenced either directly or after in vitro stimulation (not recorded which). V usage is TRBV19 and J usage is TRBJ2-1; D ambiguous. CDR3 in DNA: TGTGCCAGTAGTACCGAAACAAAACCCTTTTCCTACAATGAGCAGTTCTTC. Translation: CASSTETKPFSYNEQFF.